This T cell receptor beta chain was recovered during a study of T cells in Graves' hyperthyroidism and ophthalmopathy (dated by TCRdb to 2018 to 2020). Study-level background: Peripheral blood samples were taken at the time of initial diagnosis, prior to any treatment. To identify distinguishing TCR V-J signatures, a discovery cohort of roughly 100 patients was used, comprising 40 to 45 with Graves' ophthalmopathy and 57 with stable Graves' hyperthyroidism. Prospective prediction of ophthalmopathy was tested in an independent validation cohort consisting of about 20 hyperthyroidism patients and around 16 patients who later progressed to ophthalmopathy. The 85 to 100 discovery patients were divided at random into training and test sets in a 7:3 ratio. In addition, the study compared T-cell repertoires in thyroid tissue and in blood from about six Graves' hyperthyroidism patients. Following sampling, methimazole starting at 30 mg daily was given to hyperthyroidism patients, and high-dose intravenous methylprednisolone was given to ophthalmopathy patients. The paper reports TCR Vbeta CDR3 sequencing of 140 or so peripheral blood samples: around 45 ophthalmopathy, under 85 hyperthyroidism and around 17 progressor patients. Paper-wide results and their limitations: Blood samples also contained most of the expanded thyroid clonotypes (frequency above 0.001), which suggests that blood repertoires may reflect thyroid immune responses. Sample size was not statistically predetermined, and investigators were not blinded to group allocation. A model built on a 13 V-J signature distinguished ophthalmopathy from stable hyperthyroidism, reaching 87.88% sensitivity and about 81% specificity in cross-validation and 80%/75% in testing. During validation, the model predicted progression to ophthalmopathy a median of approximately 6 months ahead of onset, with just under 71% sensitivity and around 73% specificity.

The CDR3 runs 12 residues from the cysteine to the phenylalanine. The retained sequence is limited to the CDR3, 36 bases, with the frame set at the first base. V loses 4 bases of germline sequence and J loses 9 bases, and the interval between the two ends is 11 bases. Taken from the germline V gene (reference sequence), the CDR1 and CDR2 loops are LNHNV and YYDKDF. The hyperthyroidism patients were between 18 and 65 years old and newly diagnosed, with a disease duration of less than 2 months. Exclusion was applied to patients with uncontrolled infections, other autoimmune diseases, pregnancy or lactation. Clinical symptoms, serum thyroxine and TRAb, thyroid ultrasound, and orbital computed tomography formed the basis for the diagnoses. Blood from progressor patients was collected at the time of first diagnosis with hyperthyroidism, before any ophthalmopathy symptoms had appeared. PBMCs were separated from roughly 10 ml of fresh peripheral blood using Ficoll-Paque density gradient centrifugation. Progressor patients were initially diagnosed with Graves' hyperthyroidism and developed ophthalmopathy during follow-up. Total RNA was extracted using Trizol reagent, and RNA quality was assessed on an Agilent 2100 Bioanalyzer.

A few counts support this clonotype. Which antigen it targets is not known. The record has no base qualities; no much larger clone is one base away. Amplification of TCR beta CDR3 regions was carried out from RNA transcripts. A first-round RT-PCR of the TCR CDR3 used the HTBI primer set with the Qiagen OneStep RT-PCR kit. A second multiplex PCR round built the libraries, followed by size selection and purification. The libraries were sequenced on an Illumina HiSeq2000 using paired-end 100 bp reads. Regarding the original processing steps: Raw data were processed with SOAPnuke, discarding reads with adapters, uncalled bases, mean Phred below 15, or no exact constant-primer or identifier match. COPE v1.2.5 was used to merge high-quality paired reads, and clonotypes were defined as unique nucleotide sequences. Clonotypes were aligned to IMGT TRBV, TRBD and TRBJ reference segments using MiTCR v1.1. The analysis was restricted to V-J combinations with a frequency above 0.0001, which together covered about 99% of the repertoires. A TCS score was defined as the ratio between F50 (clonal expansion) and ExV (chaos), using BLOSUM62-based TCRdist between CDR3 peptides within each V-J. Welch's t-statistics and random forest reduced around 550 V-J features to under 15, which were used in a naive Bayes classifier (R e1071). TCRdb reran the public reads through fastp at Q25 and MiXCR, keeping productive beta chains. A single entry per CDR3 protein holds the most common genes and DNA from its merged rows. The V and J calls and clone size are TCRdb's, not the authors'. For this sample the table gives roughly 360,000 distinct CDR3 sequences, of which 13% were detected only once. About a fifth of the sample rests with the top ten.

The receptor chain draws on TRBV15 and TRBJ2-3; TRBD2 is possibly the D segment (6 matching bases). Source material: blood. This receptor was obtained from a young man with Graves' hyperthyroidism that later progressed to Graves' ophthalmopathy. The DNA sequence follows: TGTGCCACCAGCAAATATGGGGGGACGCAGTATTTT. Translated, this is CATSKYGGTQYF.